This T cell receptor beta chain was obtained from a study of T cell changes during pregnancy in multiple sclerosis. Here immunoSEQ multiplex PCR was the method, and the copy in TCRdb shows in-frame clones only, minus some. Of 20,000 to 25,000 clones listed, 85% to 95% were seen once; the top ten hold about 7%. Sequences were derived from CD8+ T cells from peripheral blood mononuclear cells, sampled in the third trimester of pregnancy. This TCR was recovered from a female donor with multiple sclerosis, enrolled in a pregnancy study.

CDR3 residues: CASSLVGGPGDEQFF. The DNA for the CDR3 is TGTGCCAGCAGCTTAGTCGGGGGGCCCGGGGATGAGCAGTTCTTC. The V and J genes are TRBV11-2 and TRBJ2-1; tentatively, D is TRBD2 (7 bases). CDR1 and CDR2 (germline): SGHAT, FQNNGV. This CDR3 region has 15 residues. Trimming removed 1 base at V and 8 bases at J, with 15 bases between.